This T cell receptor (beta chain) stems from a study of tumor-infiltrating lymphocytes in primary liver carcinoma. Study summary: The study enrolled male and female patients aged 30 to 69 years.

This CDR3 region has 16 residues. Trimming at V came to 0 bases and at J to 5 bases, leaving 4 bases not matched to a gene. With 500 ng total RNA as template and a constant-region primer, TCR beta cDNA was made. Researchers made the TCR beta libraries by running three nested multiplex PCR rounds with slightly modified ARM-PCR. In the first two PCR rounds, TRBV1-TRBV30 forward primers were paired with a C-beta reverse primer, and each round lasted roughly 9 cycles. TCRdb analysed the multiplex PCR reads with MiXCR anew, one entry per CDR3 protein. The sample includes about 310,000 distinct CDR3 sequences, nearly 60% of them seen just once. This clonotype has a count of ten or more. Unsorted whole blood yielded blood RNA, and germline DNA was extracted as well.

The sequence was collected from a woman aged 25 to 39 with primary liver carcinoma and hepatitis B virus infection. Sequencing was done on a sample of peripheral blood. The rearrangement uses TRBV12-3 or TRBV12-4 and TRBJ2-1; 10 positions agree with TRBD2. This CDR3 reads CASSLALAGVHNEQFF. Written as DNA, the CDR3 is TGTGCCAGCAGTTTAGCTCTAGCGGGAGTCCACAATGAGCAGTTCTTC.